This TCR beta chain appears in the sequencing data of a study of blood T cell repertoires in COVID-19. Study summary: PBMCs, B-cell-depleted T cells, or T cells were the source of the cDNA or gDNA that made up the material.

The CDR3 sequence is 11 residues long. Germline CDR1 SQVTM, CDR2 ANQGSEA. Trimming shortened V by 4 bases and J by 11 bases, and 14 bases separated the two germline ends. In the authors' methods: Reference gene primer amplification in the assay estimated nucleated cell counts. The data were produced by immunoSEQ multiplex PCR, yet TCRdb's version contains in-frame clones alone and is incomplete. V and J calls and clone size are copied from that table; D and trimming were computed from the DNA. The sample lists 300,000 to 400,000 clones, around 88% occurring once. This clone was found a few times. The V gene is TRBV29-1, the J gene TRBJ1-1; tentative D call: TRBD1 (6 bases). Sequencing was performed on peripheral blood. The clonotype originates from a woman between 25 and 40 years old with COVID-19, enrolled during active disease. The CDR3 region is CSVGDTVGAFF. CDR3 nucleotide sequence: TGCAGCGTTGGGGACACGGTGGGGGCTTTCTTT.